This T cell receptor (beta chain) appears in the sequencing data of a study of OX40 agonist ivuxolimab in advanced cancers. Study in general: As their treatment, patients were administered ivuxolimab, an agonistic anti-OX40 (CD134) antibody. There were three patients with partial responses, one having hepatocellular carcinoma and two cutaneous melanoma. Findings of the study overall: CD8+ T cells (on average) carried more expanded clones than CD4+ T cells. The investigators did not determine what antigen specificity the expanded peripheral T cells had.

The data were produced by immunoSEQ multiplex PCR, yet TCRdb's version contains in-frame clones alone and is incomplete. The table shows a few thousand clones, with around four fifths occurring only once. This clone is categorized as medium-sized. Its target is not known. The TCR was taken from an adult with an advanced solid tumor such as melanoma, head and neck, liver or kidney cancer. This specimen was CD4+ or CD8+ T cells sorted from blood, taken in a trial of the OX40 agonist ivuxolimab.

CDR3 sequence reads: CASSWRQRLTYEQYF. The CDR3 DNA is TGTGCCAGCAGTTGGCGACAGAGACTTACCTACGAGCAGTACTTC. The chain uses TRBV28 and TRBJ2-7; TRBD1 is a possible D gene (5 bases). The germline CDR1 and CDR2 sequences are MDHEN and SYDVKM. The CDR3 extends over 15 amino acids. Trimming cost V 4 bases and J 2 bases, with 15 bases left between them.